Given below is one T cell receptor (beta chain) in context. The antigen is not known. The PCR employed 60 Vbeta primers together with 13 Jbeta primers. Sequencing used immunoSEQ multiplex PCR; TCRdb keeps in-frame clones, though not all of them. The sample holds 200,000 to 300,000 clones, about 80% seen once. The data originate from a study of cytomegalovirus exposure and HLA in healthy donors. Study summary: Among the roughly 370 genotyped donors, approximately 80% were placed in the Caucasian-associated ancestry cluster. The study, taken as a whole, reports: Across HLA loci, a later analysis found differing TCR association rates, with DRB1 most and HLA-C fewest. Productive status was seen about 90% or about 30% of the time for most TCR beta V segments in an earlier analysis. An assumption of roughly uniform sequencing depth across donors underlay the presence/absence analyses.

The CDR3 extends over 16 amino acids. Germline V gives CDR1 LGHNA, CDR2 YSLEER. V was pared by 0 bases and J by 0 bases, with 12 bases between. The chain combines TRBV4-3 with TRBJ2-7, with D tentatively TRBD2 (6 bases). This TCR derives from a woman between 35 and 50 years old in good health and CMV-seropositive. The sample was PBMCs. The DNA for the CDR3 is TGCGCCAGCAGCCAAGATTTGGGGGGAACCTCCTACGAGCAGTACTTC. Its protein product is CASSQDLGGTSYEQYF.